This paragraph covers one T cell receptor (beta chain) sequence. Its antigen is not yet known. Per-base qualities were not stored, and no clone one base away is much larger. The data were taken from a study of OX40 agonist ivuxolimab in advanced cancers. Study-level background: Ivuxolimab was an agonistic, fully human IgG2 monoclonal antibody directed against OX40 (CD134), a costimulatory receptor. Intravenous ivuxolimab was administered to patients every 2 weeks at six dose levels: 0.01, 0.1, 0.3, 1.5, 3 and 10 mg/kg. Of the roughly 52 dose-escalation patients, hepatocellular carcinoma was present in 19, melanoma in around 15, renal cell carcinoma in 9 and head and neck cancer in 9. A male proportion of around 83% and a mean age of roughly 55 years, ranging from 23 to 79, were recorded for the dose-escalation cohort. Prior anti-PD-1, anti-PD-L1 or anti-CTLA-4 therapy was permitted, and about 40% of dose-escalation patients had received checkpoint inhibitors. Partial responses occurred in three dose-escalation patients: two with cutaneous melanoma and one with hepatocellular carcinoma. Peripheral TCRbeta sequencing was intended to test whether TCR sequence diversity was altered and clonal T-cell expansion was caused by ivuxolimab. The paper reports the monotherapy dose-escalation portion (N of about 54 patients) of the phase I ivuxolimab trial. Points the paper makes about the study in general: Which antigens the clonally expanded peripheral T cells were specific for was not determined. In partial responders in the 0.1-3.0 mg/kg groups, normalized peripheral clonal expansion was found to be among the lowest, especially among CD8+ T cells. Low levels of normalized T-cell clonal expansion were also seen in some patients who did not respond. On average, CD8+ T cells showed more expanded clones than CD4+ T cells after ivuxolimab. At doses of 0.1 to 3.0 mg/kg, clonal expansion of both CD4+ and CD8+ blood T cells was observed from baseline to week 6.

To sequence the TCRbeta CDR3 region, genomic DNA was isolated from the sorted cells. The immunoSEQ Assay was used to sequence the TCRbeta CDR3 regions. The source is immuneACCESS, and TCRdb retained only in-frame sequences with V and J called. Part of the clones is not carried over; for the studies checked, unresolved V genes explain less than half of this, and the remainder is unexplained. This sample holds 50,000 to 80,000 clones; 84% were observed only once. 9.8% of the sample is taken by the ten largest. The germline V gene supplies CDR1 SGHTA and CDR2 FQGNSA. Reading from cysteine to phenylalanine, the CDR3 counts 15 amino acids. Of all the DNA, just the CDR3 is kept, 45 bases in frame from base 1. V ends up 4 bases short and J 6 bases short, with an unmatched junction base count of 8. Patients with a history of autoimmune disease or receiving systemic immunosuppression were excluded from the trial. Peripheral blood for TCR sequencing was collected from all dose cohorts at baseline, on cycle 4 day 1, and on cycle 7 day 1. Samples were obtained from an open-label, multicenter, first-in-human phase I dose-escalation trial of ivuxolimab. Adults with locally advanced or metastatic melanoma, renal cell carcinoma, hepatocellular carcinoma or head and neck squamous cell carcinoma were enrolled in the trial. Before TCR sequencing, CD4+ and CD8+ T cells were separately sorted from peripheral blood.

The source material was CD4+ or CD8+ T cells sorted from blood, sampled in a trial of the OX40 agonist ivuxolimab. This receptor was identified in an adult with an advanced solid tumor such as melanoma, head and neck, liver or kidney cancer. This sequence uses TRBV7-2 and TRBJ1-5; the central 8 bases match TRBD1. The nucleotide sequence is TGTGCCAGCAGCTCACGGACAGGGATCGGTCAGCCCCAGCATTTT. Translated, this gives CASSSRTGIGQPQHF. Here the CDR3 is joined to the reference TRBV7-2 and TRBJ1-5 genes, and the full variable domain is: GAGVSQSPSNKVTEKGKDVELRCDPISGHTALYWYRQSLGQGLEFLIYFQGNSAPDKSGLPSDRFSAERTGGSVSTLTIQRTQQEDSAVYLCASSSRTGIGQPQHFGDGTRLSIL.